The 32 T cell receptor beta chains reported below all come from one sample, sequenced in a study of response to subunit inactivated influenza vaccine (dated by TCRdb to the late 2010s). The method behind the library was RT-PCR. These reads were obtained on an Illumina HiSeq 2500. The public sequencing data were trimmed at Q25 with fastp and processed into clonotypes with MiXCR by TCRdb, which kept only in-frame beta chains. Rows with a matching CDR3 protein are joined into one entry that keeps the most common DNA and genes. This sample holds fewer than 350,000 distinct CDR3 sequences; 21% were observed only once. 10% of the sample is held by the ten biggest clonotypes. Sequenced material: PBMCs from blood, taken approximately 20 months after vaccination. The receptors here all came from a man aged 50-75 years who received an inactivated influenza vaccine. Donor details come from another sample of the same person, matched by shared clones.

The chain has TRBV29-1 and TRBJ2-2, with D perhaps matching TRBD1 or TRBD2 (6 bases each). The CDR3 is made up of 15 amino acids. Germline V gene lookup returns CDR1 SQVTM and CDR2 ANQGSEA. Trimming left V 7 bases short and J 3 bases short, with 18 bases between. As DNA, the CDR3 is TGCAGCGCTGGATTAGGGGGGCTGGACACCGGGGAGCTGTTTTTT. As protein: CSAGLGGLDTGELFF.

The CDR3, as DNA: TGTGCCATCAGTGAGACGAATGCATTGAACACTGAAGCTTTCTTT. Protein sequence: CAISETNALNTEAFF. This sequence joins TRBV10-3 and TRBJ1-1; D gene ambiguous. The CDR3 runs to 15 residues. Germline V lookup: CDR1 ENHRY, CDR2 SYGVKD. Deletions cut 2 bases from V and 0 bases from J, with 10 bases between.

The V gene is TRBV11-2, the J gene TRBJ1-2; D gene unclear. The CDR3 sequence is 14 residues long. V was pared by 5 bases and J by 7 bases, with 17 bases between. CDR1 is SGHAT and CDR2 is FQNNGV in the germline V gene. The CDR3 reads CASSPGISMGGYTF. The CDR3 DNA reads as TGTGCCAGCAGCCCCGGTATATCCATGGGTGGCTACACCTTC.

In its sample, this clonotype was seen a few times. This rearrangement joins TRBV7-9 to TRBJ1-2, with no clear D. The germline CDR1 and CDR2 sequences are SEHNR and FQNEAQ (reference sequence). V lost 1 base, J lost 4 bases, and 13 bases lay in between. The CDR3 sequence is 15 residues long. CDR3 sequence reads: CASSLVQDLLYGYTF. CDR3 bases: TGTGCCAGCAGCTTAGTACAAGACCTCCTCTATGGCTACACCTTC.

Concerning this clonotype itself: The junction does not match germline at one end; this may be a read error. The J gene is TRBJ2-7, the V gene TRBV4-1; TRBD1 agrees at 7 bases. This CDR3 region has 15 residues. The germline V gene encodes CDR1 MGHRA and CDR2 YSYEKL. The CDR3 sequence: CASSEDRQGRYEQYF. The CDR3 DNA reads as TGCGCCAGCAGCGAAGATAGACAGGGAAGGTACGAGCAGTACTTC.

There are many counts of this clonotype. The DNA for the CDR3 is TGTGCCAGCAGTGAATCCGGGAACACTGAAGCTTTCTTT. Translation: CASSESGNTEAFF. The chain carries TRBV25-1 and TRBJ1-1, with no clear D. With 1 base removed from V and 1 base from J, the gap between germline ends came to 4 bases. There are 13 residues in the CDR3. CDR1 is MGHDK and CDR2 is SYGVNS in the germline V gene.

This clonotype turned up a few times. The chain joins TRBV20-1 to TRBJ1-5; weak D call: TRBD1 (5 bases). The CDR3 loop spans 13 amino acids. The germline V gene encodes CDR1 DFQATT and CDR2 SNEGSKA (reference sequence). Trimming pared 4 bases from V and 0 bases from J, leaving 7 bases between. This CDR3 is CSAKTVSNQPQHF. CDR3 nucleotides: TGCAGTGCTAAGACAGTTAGCAATCAGCCCCAGCATTTT.

Only a few counts were recorded for this clonotype. The chain is built from TRBV28 and TRBJ1-2; the D gene is possibly TRBD1 (5 bases). The CDR3 loop spans 15 amino acids. CDR1 and CDR2 (germline): MDHEN, SYDVKM. V was pared by 5 bases and J by 2 bases, with 15 bases between. CDR3 nucleotide sequence: TGTGCCAGCAGTAGTTTTAGGGGATTAAACTATGGCTACACCTTC. Translating it yields CASSSFRGLNYGYTF.

This clonotype was counted ten times or more. V and J are TRBV4-3 and TRBJ1-2; D might be TRBD1 (5 bases). CDR1 is LGHNA and CDR2 is YSLEER in the germline V gene. The CDR3 extends over 18 amino acids. Trimming pared 0 bases from V and 4 bases from J, leaving 21 bases between. The CDR3 sequence: CASSQEGSGSGSTYGYTF. DNA of the CDR3: TGCGCCAGCAGCCAAGAAGGTAGTGGCTCAGGGAGTACCTATGGCTACACCTTC.

This clonotype was seen once. The V and J genes are TRBV6-5 and TRBJ1-1; D is possibly TRBD1 (5 bases). The CDR3 is 12 residues long. The V gene's germline CDR1 is MNHEY and CDR2 SVGAGI. V gave up 6 bases and J gave up 4 bases, with 9 bases separating them. CDR3 DNA: TGTGCCAGCAGGCGGGGCTCCACTGAAGCTTTCTTT. It codes for CASRRGSTEAFF.

This clonotype occurred a few times. The junction departs from the called germline gene at one end, perhaps through a read error. The chain uses TRBV20-1 and TRBJ1-1; TRBD1 aligns across 7 bases. The germline V gene encodes CDR1 DFQATT and CDR2 SNEGSKA (reference sequence). CDR3 length: 14 residues. The DNA for the CDR3 is TGCAGTGCTTCAAGAACAGGGGAAGCGTGGGAAGTTTTCTTT. Translation gives CSASRTGEAWEVFF.

This clonotype was counted between two and nine times. This sequence joins TRBV2 and TRBJ1-2; D is unresolved. The CDR3 totals 16 residues. Germline assignment: CDR1 SNHLY and CDR2 FYNNEI. Between the trimmed V and J ends, which lost 2 bases and 0 bases, there was a span of 13 bases. CDR3 protein: CASSERAGPPNYGYTF. For the CDR3, the DNA is TGTGCCAGCAGTGAAAGGGCAGGACCCCCTAACTATGGCTACACCTTC.

This clonotype has more than one count but fewer than ten. V is TRBV11-2 and J is TRBJ2-2; perhaps TRBD1 as D (5 bases). V was trimmed by 5 bases and J by 3 bases, leaving 10 bases between them. Germline V lookup: CDR1 SGHAT, CDR2 FQNNGV. This CDR3 contains 14 residues. DNA for the CDR3: TGTGCCAGCAGCATCACCAGGGACACCGGGGAGCTGTTTTTT. Amino acid sequence: CASSITRDTGELFF.

V usage is TRBV4-1 and J usage is TRBJ2-7; D remains unclear. Looked up from germline, CDR1 is MGHRA and CDR2 is YSYEKL. This CDR3 region has 13 residues. V was shortened by 0 bases and J by 2 bases, with 5 bases between the two germline ends. The CDR3 bases are TGCGCCAGCAGCCAAGAGCCGGCCTACGAGCAGTACTTC. Translated, it gives CASSQEPAYEQYF.

As concerns this clonotype: At one boundary the junction diverges from the germline segment, which might be a read error. The chain joins TRBV19 to TRBJ1-2; no reliable D call. The germline V gene has CDR1 LNHDA and CDR2 SQIVND (reference sequence). CDR3 length: 13 residues. The CDR3 loop is CARSIGRARGYTF. The CDR3, as DNA: TGTGCCAGAAGTATAGGTCGGGCCCGAGGCTACACCTTC.

The chain carries TRBV19 and TRBJ1-1, with 10 bases lining up with TRBD1. CDR3 length: 15 residues. CDR1 and CDR2 from the germline V gene are LNHDA and SQIVND (reference sequence). V was clipped by 4 bases and J by 1 base; unmatched bases: 3. The CDR3 spells CASSTGTGENTEAFF. CDR3 bases: TGTGCCAGTAGTACAGGGACAGGGGAGAACACTGAAGCTTTCTTT.

This rearrangement joins TRBV20-1 to TRBJ1-4, with TRBD1 as a possible D gene (6 bases). The CDR3 runs to 15 residues. V was clipped by 1 base and J by 6 bases, with 15 bases between them. Per the germline V gene, CDR1 is DFQATT and CDR2 is SNEGSKA (reference sequence). This chain's CDR3 is CSARGTVRRDEKLFF. The CDR3 DNA is TGCAGTGCTAGAGGGACAGTTCGTCGGGATGAAAAACTGTTTTTT.

The chain combines TRBV25-1 with TRBJ2-3, with TRBD2 as a possible D gene (6 bases). CDR3 length equals 15 residues. Germline V gene data show CDR1 as MGHDK and CDR2 as SYGVNS. V dropped 4 bases and J dropped 2 bases, with 13 bases sitting between them. The CDR3 coding sequence is TGTGCCAGCAGTGTTGGGGCGGGGCTCACAGATACGCAGTATTTT. The encoded protein is CASSVGAGLTDTQYF.

This clonotype appeared a few times. The chain links TRBV5-6 to TRBJ2-5; possible D gene TRBD1, 6 bases. This CDR3 spans 14 amino acids. The V gene lost 3 bases and the J gene lost 2 bases, with 11 bases spanning the gap. Germline values: CDR1 SGHDT, CDR2 YYEEEE. The CDR3 DNA reads TGTGCCAGCAGCTGGGGGACAAAACAAGAGACCCAGTACTTC. It encodes CASSWGTKQETQYF.

This clonotype has a handful of counts. This chain uses TRBV6-5 with TRBJ1-1; D gene unclear. Germline-derived CDR1 and CDR2 are MNHEY and SVGAGI. V lost 1 base to trimming and J lost 1 base, with 10 bases between them. The CDR3 runs 15 residues. This chain's CDR3 is CASSYFPLENTEAFF. CDR3 DNA: TGTGCCAGCAGTTACTTCCCACTTGAGAACACTGAAGCTTTCTTT.

In this sample, this clonotype turned up once. The chain carries TRBV7-3 and TRBJ2-1; weak D call: TRBD2 (6 bases). Between the trimmed V and J ends, which lost 1 base and 0 bases, there was a span of 10 bases. This CDR3 is built from 16 residues. Germline V gene lookup returns CDR1 SGHTA and CDR2 FQGTGA. CDR3 region: CASSLIGGSSYNEQFF. CDR3 bases: TGTGCCAGCAGCTTAATCGGGGGAAGCTCCTACAATGAGCAGTTCTTC.

In its sample, this clonotype was seen many times. The rearrangement links TRBV6-1 to TRBJ2-5; 9 nucleotides align to TRBD2. Trimming removed 6 bases from V and 1 base from J; junction bases left unmatched: 9. The CDR3 has 16 residues. CDR1 and CDR2 (germline): MNHNS, SASEGT. The CDR3 region is CASSPSSGGFQETQYF. Written as DNA, the CDR3 is TGTGCCAGCAGCCCCTCCAGCGGGGGGTTCCAAGAGACCCAGTACTTC.

This chain connects TRBV6-2 or TRBV6-3 to TRBJ2-7, with D tentatively TRBD1 (6 bases). The length of the CDR3 is 13 residues. CDR1 MNHEY and CDR2 SVGEGT come from the germline V gene. V was shortened by 2 bases and J by 3 bases, with 8 bases between the two germline ends. CDR3 bases: TGTGCCAGCAGTTACCCGGACAGCTACGAGCAGTACTTC. Its translation: CASSYPDSYEQYF.

A few counts support this clonotype. V and J are TRBV6-2 or TRBV6-3 and TRBJ2-7; weak D call: TRBD1 (5 bases). Germline CDR1 reads MNHEY; CDR2 reads SVGEGT. The CDR3 contains 13 residues. V was trimmed by 2 bases and J by 7 bases, leaving 12 bases between them. Here the CDR3 reads CASSYGRAEEQYF. The CDR3 DNA sequence: TGTGCCAGCAGTTACGGCAGGGCGGAGGAGCAGTACTTC.

This clonotype came up a few times. In DNA form, the CDR3 reads TGTGCCAGCAGTTTAGGCGGAGCACAAGAGACCCAGTACTTC. Translating it yields CASSLGGAQETQYF. The rearrangement links TRBV12-3 or TRBV12-4 to TRBJ2-5; D remains unclear. The V gene lost 1 base and the J gene lost 2 bases, with 8 bases spanning the gap. The CDR3 covers 14 residues.

The chain uses TRBV12-3 or TRBV12-4 and TRBJ2-7, with 9 bases matching TRBD1. Trimming at V came to 7 bases and at J to 3 bases, leaving 4 bases not matched to a gene. CDR3 length equals 13 residues. CDR3 region: CASTATGGYEQYF. The CDR3 DNA reads TGTGCCAGCACCGCGACAGGGGGCTACGAGCAGTACTTC.

The chain is built from TRBV12-3 or TRBV12-4 and TRBJ1-5, with TRBD1 as a possible D gene (5 bases). Trimming stripped 2 bases from V and 6 bases from J, with 20 bases between. The length of the CDR3 is 17 residues. This CDR3 reads CASSLPSDIAVAQPQHF. DNA of the CDR3: TGTGCCAGCAGTTTACCCTCGGACATCGCGGTCGCTCAGCCCCAGCATTTT.

The table lists this clonotype with a few counts. The chain combines TRBV2 with TRBJ2-5; TRBD2 is a possible D gene (6 bases). CDR1 SNHLY and CDR2 FYNNEI come from the germline V gene. V lost 3 bases and J 5 bases, leaving 10 bases between the germline ends. The CDR3 covers 13 residues. The CDR3 bases are TGTGCCAGCAGTGACCGCCGGGGGGAGACCCAGTACTTC. It encodes CASSDRRGETQYF. Full variable domain (outside the CDR3, taken from reference TRBV2 and TRBJ2-5): EPEVTQTPSHQVTQMGQEVILRCVPISNHLYFYWYRQILGQKVEFLVSFYNNEISEKSEIFDDQFSVERPDGSNFTLKIRSTKLEDSAMYFCASSDRRGETQYFGPGTRLLVL.

V usage is TRBV6-1 and J usage is TRBJ2-1, with D possibly TRBD1 on 6 matching bases. Germline-derived CDR1 and CDR2 are MNHNS and SASEGT. The CDR3 is 16 residues long. V dropped 8 bases and J dropped 0 bases, with 17 bases sitting between them. The CDR3 coding sequence is TGTGCCAGCGCGAAGGGGGTTTATAGCTCCTACAATGAGCAGTTCTTC. This gives the protein CASAKGVYSSYNEQFF.

The sample holds many counts of this clonotype. In nucleotides, the CDR3 is TGTGCCAGCAGCCCAAGGACAGACTCCTATGGCTACACCTTC. It is translated as CASSPRTDSYGYTF. The rearrangement links TRBV16 to TRBJ1-2, with D tentatively TRBD1 (6 bases). The V and J ends lost 4 bases and 4 bases respectively, with 13 bases between them. Germline CDR1 KGHSY, CDR2 FQNENV. The CDR3 has 14 amino acids. The variable domain in full, completed from reference TRBV16 and TRBJ1-2, reads GEEVAQTPKHLVRGEGQKAKLYCAPIKGHSYVFWYQQVLKNEFKFLISFQNENVFDETGMPKERFSAKCLPNSPCSLEIQATKLEDSAVYFCASSPRTDSYGYTFGSGTRLTVV.

This chain uses TRBV4-1 with TRBJ2-7, with D possibly matching TRBD1 (5 bases). The CDR3 is 15 amino acids. The germline V gene encodes CDR1 MGHRA and CDR2 YSYEKL. Deletions cut 2 bases from V and 0 bases from J, with 11 bases between. DNA of the CDR3: TGCGCCAGCAGCCAACCACGACAGAGCTCCTACGAGCAGTACTTC. This codes for CASSQPRQSSYEQYF.

This clonotype was seen repeatedly, ten times or more. This chain links TRBV5-5 with TRBJ1-1; D unclear. The length of the CDR3 is 12 residues. V was cut by 2 bases and J by 8 bases, with 10 bases left in between. From germline, CDR1 is SGHKS and CDR2 YYEKEE (reference sequence). This CDR3 is CASSLVMREAFF. The CDR3 nucleotides are TGTGCCAGCAGCTTAGTCATGAGGGAAGCTTTCTTT.